The TCR beta chain under discussion was sequenced for a study of vaccination and CD4 T cells after COVID-19 (dated by TCRdb to the early 2020s). Concerning the study at large: SARS-CoV-2 positivity had been established in the convalescent patients by nasal swab PCR, and mild disease was recorded in about 9 of these patients and severe disease in one. Six males and four females were included in the convalescent cohort, with two Hispanic individuals, seven Caucasians, two Asians and one multiracial person represented. Each participant got two doses of either the Pfizer-BioNTech BNT162b2 vaccine (n=8) or the Moderna mRNA-1273 vaccine (n=2). Post-COVID blood samples were collected from convalescent patients a median of around 100 days after diagnosis, with a range of about 35 to 180 days. Post-vaccine blood samples were obtained a median of around 67 days after the second vaccine dose, with a range of roughly 13 to 250 days. For stimulating the cultures, overlapping spike peptide pools were used, derived from SARS-CoV-2 as well as from the common cold coronaviruses HCoV-NL63, HCoV-OC43 and HCoV-229E. In control cultures, a CEFX viral epitope pool was used as positive control, an HIV-1 Nef peptide pool was used as negative control, or no peptide was added. In approximately ten COVID-19 convalescent patients and a handful of infection-naive healthy vaccine recipients, the spike-specific CD4+ TCR repertoire before mRNA vaccination was compared with the repertoire after mRNA vaccination.

The library was generated by PCR. At the Johns Hopkins FTIC core, DNA from the cultured CD4+ T cells underwent TCR sequencing with the Oncomine TCR Beta short-read assay. The QIAamp micro DNA kit was used to extract genomic DNA from the cultured CD4+ T cells. Oncomine TCR Beta libraries from cultured CD4+ T cells were pooled using unique dual indexes and sequenced on an Illumina iSeq 100. For the original study's pipeline: Non-productive sequences were filtered out, and CDR3s that did not start with C, did not end with F or W, or were shorter than 7 amino acids were discarded. The MANAFEST web application was used to identify antigen-specific clonotypes by comparing peptide-stimulated wells against reference wells and other culture wells. Positive clones required FDR below 0.05, an odds ratio above 5, and productive frequency above 0.1% in at least two of three replicate wells. A clonotype counted as cross-reactive if it showed significant expansion both in the SARS-CoV-2 spike wells and in at least one common cold coronavirus spike condition. Using R version 3.6.1, CDR3 homology was evaluated through Levenshtein distances (stringdist) along with unrooted phylogenetic trees (ape). The public reads were run again by TCRdb, first through fastp at Q25 and then through MiXCR, and only productive beta chains were kept. Entries that share a CDR3 protein sequence are merged under the most common genes and DNA. The authors' filters were not applied to this entry. The sample yields about 25,000 distinct CDR3 sequences; about 40% were counted once. Just over 7% of the sample comes from the top ten.

Overall study outcomes, separate from this receptor: Nearly all vaccine-specific clones in convalescent patients (304 of 307) were mono-reactive for SARS-CoV-2 spike rather than cross-reactive with common cold coronaviruses. The median count of SARS-CoV-2-reactive clonotypes went up from 20 to 25 after infection to approximately 40 after vaccination, although the change was not significant. Only a relatively small number of convalescent patients were included in the study, and early timepoints following natural infection were not analyzed. In convalescent patients, a median around 90% of post-vaccine SARS-CoV-2-reactive clones were detected only after vaccination, suggesting vaccine-specific priming.

In light of the paper, this sample's treatment or condition label describes: approximately 9-day PBMC culture with coronavirus spike peptide pools or control peptides (ViraFEST assay). To expand antigen-specific T cells with peptide pools and then pick out the expanded clonotypes through TCR sequencing, the study relied on the ViraFEST assay. Positive SARS-CoV-2 PCR tests in the convalescent patients dated from March to December 2020, before Alpha, Beta and Delta variants emerged in the United States. PBMCs were cultured at roughly 1.9 million per well in IMDM supplemented with 5% human AB serum and around 9.5 IU/ml IL-2, with about 10 ug/ml peptide pools added. Half of the culture medium was replaced with fresh IL-2-containing medium on days 3 and 7. Once the cells had been in culture for around nine days, the EasySep CD4+ T cell isolation kit was used to isolate CD4+ T cells by negative selection. PBMCs were separated from whole blood using Ficoll-Paque Plus gradient centrifugation and then either used fresh or cryopreserved at -140C. Triplicate wells were generally used for each culture condition.

To note about this clonotype: Its specific antigen is unknown. Base qualities are not at hand, and no much larger clone is one base apart.

The sequence came from a human donor who had recovered from COVID-19. Sequenced input: CD4+ T cells from blood, cultured in vitro.

The bases read TGTGCCACCAGTGATTCGCGGGCTGGGGCCAACGTCCTGACTTTC. This gives the protein CATSDSRAGANVLTF. The chain uses TRBV24-1 and TRBJ2-6; TRBD2 could be the D gene, as 5 bases match. The germline V gene yields KGHDR for CDR1 and SFDVKD for CDR2. V is shortened by 2 bases, J by 2 bases, and the region joining them spans 6 bases. There are 15 amino acids in the CDR3, from cysteine to phenylalanine inclusive. Only the CDR3 DNA is retained, 45 bases long and in frame from the first base.